Here is one T cell receptor beta chain with its context. Its antigen is unidentified. This table comes from immunoSEQ multiplex PCR, and its TCRdb copy is limited to in-frame clones, with some not included. The profile shows 96,000 or so clones, around 91% of them singletons. The CDR3 has 14 amino acids. Germline CDR1 and CDR2: PRHDT and FYEKMQ (reference sequence). V was trimmed by 1 base and J by 1 base, leaving 5 bases between them. The data belong to a study of OX40 agonist ivuxolimab in advanced cancers. Study-level information: People who had prior anti-PD-1, anti-PD-L1 or anti-CTLA-4 therapy could take part, and around 40% had some. Partial responses occurred in Three dose-escalation patients, one with hepatocellular carcinoma and two with cutaneous melanoma. Regarding the study as a whole: Mean expanded clone counts were higher in CD8+ than CD4+ T cells.

Sequences were derived from CD4+ or CD8+ T cells sorted from blood, sampled in a trial of the OX40 agonist ivuxolimab. This sequence joins TRBV13 and TRBJ2-1, with D unresolved. This clonotype was sampled from an adult with an advanced solid tumor such as melanoma, head and neck, liver or kidney cancer. As DNA, the CDR3 is TGTGCCAGCAGCTTAGCGGGTTCCTACAATGAGCAGTTCTTC. Amino acid sequence: CASSLAGSYNEQFF.